The rows below give T cell receptor beta chains drawn from one sample of a study of cytomegalovirus exposure and HLA in healthy donors. Method: immunoSEQ multiplex PCR; TCRdb's copy keeps in-frame clones and lacks some. The repertoire holds some 150,000 clones, with approximately 78% as singletons. Sequencing input: PBMCs. All receptors come from a man between 35 and 55 years old in good health and CMV-seropositive. Both conserved end residues are part of each CDR3. Each record gives: J gene, D gene, V gene, clone size, CDR3 protein, CDR3 DNA. A D gene is named only where the DNA matches it firmly. Size is omitted from some rows. Given values are once, few, many or a class for expanded clones.

J: TRBJ2-5
D: NA
V: TRBV2
size: NA
CDR3: CASSEVLAVETQYF
DNA: TGTGCCAGCAGTGAAGTTTTAGCGGTGGAGACCCAGTACTTC

J: TRBJ1-6
D: NA
V: TRBV18
size: NA
CDR3: CASSPVTANSPLHF
DNA: TGTGCCAGCTCACCAGTGACAGCTAATTCACCCCTCCACTTT

J: TRBJ1-4
D: TRBD1
V: TRBV28
size: NA
CDR3: CASRLWTGINEKLFF
DNA: TGTGCCAGCAGACTTTGGACAGGGATTAATGAAAAACTGTTTTTT

J: TRBJ1-5
D: NA
V: TRBV30
size: NA
CDR3: CAWSVAAEPQHF
DNA: TGTGCCTGGAGTGTCGCCGCGGAGCCCCAGCATTTT

J: TRBJ1-2
D: TRBD1
V: TRBV6-5
size: NA
CDR3: CASSYDGQGLGYTF
DNA: TGTGCCAGCAGTTACGACGGACAGGGTTTAGGCTACACCTTC

J: TRBJ1-4
D: TRBD1
V: TRBV28
size: NA
CDR3: CASSRGPVAEKLFF
DNA: TGTGCCAGCAGTAGGGGGCCTGTAGCCGAAAAACTGTTTTTT

J: TRBJ1-1
D: TRBD1
V: TRBV15
size: NA
CDR3: CATSIGDRGRNTEAFF
DNA: TGTGCCACCAGCATCGGTGACAGGGGGCGGAACACTGAAGCTTTCTTT

J: TRBJ1-1
D: NA
V: TRBV5-6
size: few
CDR3: CASSFATPSEAFF
DNA: TGTGCCAGCAGCTTTGCTACCCCCTCTGAAGCTTTCTTT

J: TRBJ1-5
D: NA
V: TRBV30
size: NA
CDR3: CAWRPTQGLSNQPQHF
DNA: TGTGCCTGGAGACCTACTCAGGGACTTAGCAATCAGCCCCAGCATTTT

J: TRBJ2-7
D: NA
V: TRBV13
size: NA
CDR3: CASSLGRDIYPYEQYF
DNA: TGTGCCAGCAGCTTAGGCAGGGACATTTATCCTTACGAGCAGTACTTC

J: TRBJ1-4
D: TRBD1
V: TRBV18
size: NA
CDR3: CASSPTGLNEKLFF
DNA: TGTGCCAGCTCACCGACAGGGCTTAATGAAAAACTGTTTTTT

J: TRBJ1-2
D: NA
V: TRBV30
size: once
CDR3: CAWSVRRGWGYTF
DNA: TGTGCCTGGAGTGTCAGAAGGGGGTGGGGCTACACCTTC

J: TRBJ1-1
D: TRBD1
V: TRBV28
size: NA
CDR3: CASRTGGTEAFF
DNA: TGTGCCAGCAGGACAGGGGGCACTGAAGCTTTCTTT

J: TRBJ1-1
D: NA
V: TRBV7-9
size: NA
CDR3: CSSSQMGGGGTEAFF
DNA: TGTTCCAGCAGCCAAATGGGGGGAGGGGGCACTGAAGCTTTCTTT

J: TRBJ1-1
D: NA
V: TRBV28
size: NA
CDR3: CASSFGGTRGTEAFF
DNA: TGTGCCAGCAGTTTTGGCGGGACTCGGGGGACTGAAGCTTTCTTT

J: TRBJ1-2
D: TRBD1
V: TRBV6-1
size: NA
CDR3: CASSLGQDYGYTF
DNA: TGTGCCAGCAGTTTGGGACAGGACTATGGCTACACCTTC

J: TRBJ1-1
D: TRBD1
V: TRBV5-1
size: NA
CDR3: CASSEPGQPEAFF
DNA: TGCGCCAGCAGCGAACCGGGACAGCCTGAAGCTTTCTTT

J: TRBJ2-1
D: NA
V: TRBV11-2
size: NA
CDR3: CASTFFSSYNEQFF
DNA: TGTGCCAGTACCTTCTTCTCGAGCTACAATGAGCAGTTCTTC

J: TRBJ1-1
D: TRBD1
V: TRBV18
size: few
CDR3: CASSRTGGTEAFF
DNA: TGTGCCAGCTCACGGACAGGGGGGACTGAAGCTTTCTTT

J: TRBJ2-2
D: NA
V: TRBV6-5
size: few
CDR3: CASSYNPFAGTGELFF
DNA: TGTGCCAGCAGTTACAATCCCTTTGCGGGGACCGGGGAGCTGTTTTTT

J: TRBJ2-1
D: TRBD1
V: TRBV2
size: NA
CDR3: CASTKNTPGQGFNEQFF
DNA: TGTGCCAGCACCAAAAATACACCGGGACAGGGTTTTAATGAGCAGTTCTTC

J: TRBJ2-5
D: NA
V: TRBV19
size: few
CDR3: CASSIGTSLQETQYF
DNA: TGTGCCAGTAGTATAGGAACTAGTCTCCAAGAGACCCAGTACTTC

J: TRBJ1-1
D: NA
V: TRBV6-5
size: NA
CDR3: CASRTSPGENTEAFF
DNA: TGTGCCAGCAGAACCTCCCCGGGGGAGAACACTGAAGCTTTCTTT

J: TRBJ2-5
D: NA
V: TRBV5-1
size: NA
CDR3: CASSLVAAARETQYF
DNA: TGCGCCAGCAGCTTGGTGGCAGCCGCCAGGGAGACCCAGTACTTC

J: TRBJ1-1
D: NA
V: TRBV20-1
size: once
CDR3: CSAPGRTEAFF
DNA: TGCAGTGCTCCGGGGAGGACTGAAGCTTTCTTT

J: TRBJ2-7
D: TRBD1
V: TRBV14
size: NA
CDR3: CASSHGQVGTYEQYF
DNA: TGTGCCAGCAGCCACGGACAGGTGGGAACCTACGAGCAGTACTTC

J: TRBJ2-2
D: NA
V: TRBV5-1
size: NA
CDR3: CASSFVQGNTGELFF
DNA: TGCGCCAGCAGCTTTGTCCAGGGGAACACCGGGGAGCTGTTTTTT

J: TRBJ2-2
D: TRBD1
V: TRBV5-1
size: NA
CDR3: CASSLGPGQGDTGELFF
DNA: TGCGCCAGCAGCCTGGGCCCGGGACAGGGGGACACCGGGGAGCTGTTTTTT

J: TRBJ2-1
D: NA
V: TRBV29-1
size: NA
CDR3: CSVEDTGYNEQFF
DNA: TGCAGCGTTGAAGATACAGGTTACAATGAGCAGTTCTTC

J: TRBJ2-1
D: NA
V: TRBV6-5
size: NA
CDR3: CASSYSMFNEQFF
DNA: TGTGCCAGCAGTTACTCTATGTTCAATGAGCAGTTCTTC

J: TRBJ2-5
D: TRBD1
V: TRBV5-1
size: once
CDR3: CASSLAGTGEETQYF
DNA: TGCGCCAGCAGCTTGGCCGGGACAGGGGAAGAGACCCAGTACTTC